Below, one T cell receptor (beta chain) is given with its context. The data stem from a study of blood T cell repertoires in COVID-19. Study background: Specimens from acute and convalescent COVID-19 originated in the United States, Italy and Spain.

Germline CDR1 LNHDA, CDR2 SQIVND (reference sequence). The CDR3 sequence is 14 residues long. Trimming took off 4 bases at V and 2 bases at J, with 8 bases between the two ends. In the authors' workflow: Researchers report that nucleated cell counts were estimated from reference gene primer amplification. Here immunoSEQ multiplex PCR was the method, and the copy in TCRdb shows in-frame clones only, minus some. V and J calls plus clone size are reproduced from that table; the DNA served to infer D and trimming. The data contain more than 45,000 clones, about 90% of them singletons. The material sequenced was peripheral blood. The TCR sequence derives from a human donor with active COVID-19. The donor label of this sample is uncertain. This sequence joins TRBV19 and TRBJ1-4, with a tentative D call TRBD1 (5 bases). The CDR3 region has the DNA TGTGCCAGTAGTAAACCAGGGACTAATGAAAAACTGTTTTTT. Translated, it gives CASSKPGTNEKLFF.